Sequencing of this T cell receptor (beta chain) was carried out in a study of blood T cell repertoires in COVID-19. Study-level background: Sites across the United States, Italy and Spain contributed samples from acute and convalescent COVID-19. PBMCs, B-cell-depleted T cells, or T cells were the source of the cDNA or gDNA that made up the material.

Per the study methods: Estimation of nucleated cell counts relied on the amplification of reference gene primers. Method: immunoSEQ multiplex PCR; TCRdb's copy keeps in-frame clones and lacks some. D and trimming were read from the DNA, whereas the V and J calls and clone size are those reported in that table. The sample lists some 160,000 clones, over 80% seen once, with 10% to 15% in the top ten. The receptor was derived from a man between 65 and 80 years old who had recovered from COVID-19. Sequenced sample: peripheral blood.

The CDR3 protein is CASSYWAPNTEAFF. The DNA of the CDR3 is TGTGCCAGCAGTTATTGGGCCCCGAACACTGAAGCTTTCTTT. The V and J genes are TRBV6-2 or TRBV6-3 and TRBJ1-1, with D hard to call. Germline V CDR1 and CDR2: MNHEY, SVGEGT. Trimming took 3 bases from V and 1 from J, leaving 9 bases between them. This CDR3 contains 14 residues.